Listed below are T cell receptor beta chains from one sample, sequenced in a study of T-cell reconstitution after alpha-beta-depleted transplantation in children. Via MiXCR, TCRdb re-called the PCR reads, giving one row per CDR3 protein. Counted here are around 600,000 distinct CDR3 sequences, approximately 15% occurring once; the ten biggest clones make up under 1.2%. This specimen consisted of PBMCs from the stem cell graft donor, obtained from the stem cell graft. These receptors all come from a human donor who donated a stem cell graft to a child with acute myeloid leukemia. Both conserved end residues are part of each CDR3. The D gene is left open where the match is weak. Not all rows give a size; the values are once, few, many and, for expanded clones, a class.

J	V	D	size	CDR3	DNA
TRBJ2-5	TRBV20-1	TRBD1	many	CSAQTGGWETQYF	TGCAGTGCTCAGACAGGGGGCTGGGAGACCCAGTACTTC
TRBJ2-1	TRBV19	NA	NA	CASSIGTSEFF	TGTGCCAGTAGTATAGGAACCTCTGAATTCTTC
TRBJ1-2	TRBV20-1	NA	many	CSAAGTRLNYGYTF	TGCAGTGCTGCCGGGACGCGGTTAAACTATGGCTACACCTTC
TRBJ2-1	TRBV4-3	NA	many	CASSQERLEGEQFF	TGCGCCAGCAGCCAAGAGCGGCTAGAGGGTGAGCAGTTCTTC
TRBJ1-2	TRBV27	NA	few	CATGTLGYGYTF	TGTGCCACCGGAACTCTGGGGTATGGCTACACCTTC
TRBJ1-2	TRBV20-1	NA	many	CSARDRPLRGYTF	TGCAGTGCTAGAGATCGGCCCTTGAGGGGCTACACCTTC
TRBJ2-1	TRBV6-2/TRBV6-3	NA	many	CASRSDYNEQFF	TGTGCCAGCAGGAGCGACTACAATGAGCAGTTCTTC
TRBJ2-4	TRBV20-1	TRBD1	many	CSARLDRGLGIQYF	TGCAGTGCTAGGTTGGACAGGGGGCTCGGCATTCAGTACTTC
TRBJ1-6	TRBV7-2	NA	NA	CASRGGTSYNSPLHF	TGTGCCAGCAGGGGGGGGACCTCCTATAATTCACCCCTCCACTTT
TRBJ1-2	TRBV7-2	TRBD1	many	CASSQETGGDYGYTF	TGTGCCAGCAGCCAGGAGACAGGGGGCGACTATGGCTACACCTTC
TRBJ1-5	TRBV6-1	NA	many	CASSEIARTTRAQPQHF	TGTGCCAGCAGTGAAATCGCCCGGACCACGAGGGCTCAGCCCCAGCATTTT
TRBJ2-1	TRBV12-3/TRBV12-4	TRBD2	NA	CASSQWGGGASNEQFF	TGTGCCAGCAGCCAATGGGGCGGGGGGGCCTCCAATGAGCAGTTCTTC
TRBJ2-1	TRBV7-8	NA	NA	CASSSPEGETYNEQFF	TGTGCCAGCAGCTCCCCGGAGGGCGAGACCTACAATGAGCAGTTCTTC
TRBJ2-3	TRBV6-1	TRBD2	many	CASSGGLGGGIIRYF	TGTGCCAGCAGTGGGGGACTAGGTGGGGGGATAATCCGGTATTTT
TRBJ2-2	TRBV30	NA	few	CAWYTGELFF	TGTGCCTGGTACACCGGGGAGCTGTTTTTT
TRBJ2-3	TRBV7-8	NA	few	CASSPNEGRRDTQYF	TGTGCCAGCAGCCCTAATGAGGGGCGAAGAGATACGCAGTATTTT
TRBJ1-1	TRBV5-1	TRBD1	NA	CASSVGQGARTEAFF	TGCGCCAGCAGCGTGGGACAGGGGGCAAGAACTGAAGCTTTCTTT
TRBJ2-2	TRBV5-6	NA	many	CASSLFSTGELFF	TGTGCCAGCAGCCTTTTTTCGACCGGGGAGCTGTTTTTT
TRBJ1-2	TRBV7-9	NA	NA	CASSFTSTENYGYTF	TGTGCCAGCAGCTTTACGTCAACGGAAAACTATGGCTACACCTTC
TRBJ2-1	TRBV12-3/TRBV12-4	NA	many	CASSQAIYEQFF	TGTGCCAGCAGTCAAGCCATCTATGAGCAGTTCTTC
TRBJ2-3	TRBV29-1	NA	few	CSVEEPRDTQYF	TGCAGCGTTGAAGAGCCTAGGGATACGCAGTATTTT
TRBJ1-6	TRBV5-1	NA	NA	CASRVDSNSPLHF	TGCGCCAGCAGGGTGGACAGTAATTCACCCCTCCACTTT
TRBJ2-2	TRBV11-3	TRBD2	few	CASSLDLGLAGALTGELFF	TGTGCCAGCAGCTTAGATCTTGGGCTAGCGGGGGCCCTCACCGGGGAGCTGTTTTTT
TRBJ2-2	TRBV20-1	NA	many	CSAEQGTGELFF	TGCAGTGCCGAACAGGGCACCGGGGAGCTGTTTTTT
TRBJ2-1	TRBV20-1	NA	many	CSARDSRLGLPSSYNEQFF	TGCAGTGCTAGAGATAGTCGCCTTGGACTTCCGAGCTCCTACAATGAGCAGTTCTTC
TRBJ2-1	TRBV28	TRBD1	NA	CASSLFRGRGYEQFF	TGTGCCAGCAGCTTATTCAGGGGGCGCGGGTATGAGCAGTTCTTC
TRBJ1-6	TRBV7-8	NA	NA	CASSLAARNNSPLHF	TGTGCCAGCAGCTTAGCGGCCCGGAACAATTCACCCCTCCACTTT
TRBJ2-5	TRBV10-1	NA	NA	CASSDFGGQTQYF	TGCGCCAGCAGTGATTTTGGGGGACAGACCCAGTACTTC
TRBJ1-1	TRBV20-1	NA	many	CSALNGGANTEAFF	TGCAGTGCCCTGAATGGGGGCGCGAACACTGAAGCTTTCTTT
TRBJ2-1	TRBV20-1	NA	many	CSARDRWTLIYNEQFF	TGCAGTGCTAGAGATCGGTGGACACTTATTTACAATGAGCAGTTCTTC
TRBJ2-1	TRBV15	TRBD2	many	CATSRVPSGHYNEQFF	TGTGCCACCAGCAGAGTCCCTAGCGGCCACTACAATGAGCAGTTCTTC
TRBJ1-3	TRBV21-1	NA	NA	CASSKGTASGNTIYF	TGTGCCAGCAGCAAAGGGACCGCCTCTGGAAACACCATATATTTT
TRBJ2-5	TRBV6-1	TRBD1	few	CASRTSGTGYRRQETQYF	TGTGCCAGCAGGACTTCCGGGACAGGGTATCGGAGACAAGAGACCCAGTACTTC
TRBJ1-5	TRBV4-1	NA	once	CASSQWGLNQPQHF	TGCGCCAGCAGCCAATGGGGTCTTAATCAGCCCCAGCATTTT
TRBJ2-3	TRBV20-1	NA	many	CSASPSTDTQYF	TGCAGTGCAAGCCCGAGCACAGATACGCAGTATTTT
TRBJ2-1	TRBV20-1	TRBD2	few	CSARRPRGGSYNEQFF	TGCAGTGCTCGCCGCCCGCGGGGGGGCTCCTACAATGAGCAGTTCTTC
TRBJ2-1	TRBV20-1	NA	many	CSAGSAGSSYNEQFF	TGCAGTGCTGGATCAGCAGGGAGCTCCTACAATGAGCAGTTCTTC
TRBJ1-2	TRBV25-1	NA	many	CASQPPRSYGYTF	TGTGCCAGCCAACCCCCACGGTCCTATGGCTACACCTTC
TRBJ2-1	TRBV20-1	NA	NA	CSARRGGPGRSYNEQFF	TGCAGTGCTAGAAGGGGGGGCCCCGGTAGGTCCTACAATGAGCAGTTCTTC
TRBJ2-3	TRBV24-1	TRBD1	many	CATSDLPGQGKTDTQYF	TGTGCCACCAGTGACTTACCCGGACAGGGGAAGACAGATACGCAGTATTTT
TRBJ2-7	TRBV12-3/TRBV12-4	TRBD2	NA	CASSRTGGAYEQYF	TGTGCCAGCAGCCGGACGGGGGGGGCCTACGAGCAGTACTTC
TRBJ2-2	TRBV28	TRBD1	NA	CASSPLGTGVDTGELFF	TGTGCCAGCAGTCCCCTGGGGACAGGGGTGGACACCGGGGAGCTGTTTTTT
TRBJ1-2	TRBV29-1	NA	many	CSVYGDTSNYGYTF	TGCAGCGTTTATGGGGACACCTCTAACTATGGCTACACCTTC
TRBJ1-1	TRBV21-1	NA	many	CASRRWRDDDFF	TGTGCCAGCCGAAGATGGCGGGACGACGATTTCTTT
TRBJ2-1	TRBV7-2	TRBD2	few	CASSRSGGYNEQFF	TGTGCCAGCAGCCGCAGCGGGGGTTACAATGAGCAGTTCTTC
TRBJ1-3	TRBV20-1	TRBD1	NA	CSATRQGTGGNTIYF	TGCAGTGCTACCAGACAGGGAACAGGGGGAAACACCATATATTTT
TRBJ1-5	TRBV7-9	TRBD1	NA	CASSHRGEPQHF	TGTGCCAGCAGCCACAGGGGGGAGCCCCAGCATTTT
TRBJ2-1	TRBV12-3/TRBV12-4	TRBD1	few	CASSSPPGQGSNEQFF	TGTGCCAGCAGTTCCCCCCCGGGACAGGGTAGCAATGAGCAGTTCTTC
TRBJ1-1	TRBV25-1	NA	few	CASSEYGQSNTEAFF	TGTGCCAGCAGTGAATATGGGCAGTCGAACACTGAAGCTTTCTTT
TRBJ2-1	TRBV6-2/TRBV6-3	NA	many	CASTGGGTYNEQFF	TGTGCCAGCACGGGCGGCGGGACCTACAATGAGCAGTTCTTC
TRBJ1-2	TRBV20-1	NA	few	CSATLGVNYGYTF	TGCAGTGCTACCCTAGGGGTTAACTATGGCTACACCTTC
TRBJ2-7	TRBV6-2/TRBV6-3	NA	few	CASRNLRQIYEQYF	TGTGCCAGCAGGAACCTCCGGCAGATCTACGAGCAGTACTTC
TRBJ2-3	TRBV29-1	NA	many	CSVFRDHTQYF	TGCAGCGTTTTCCGGGACCATACGCAGTATTTT
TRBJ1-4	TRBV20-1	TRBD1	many	CSASLRDSARGAF	TGCAGTGCTAGTCTCCGGGACAGCGCCCGGGGGGCTTTT
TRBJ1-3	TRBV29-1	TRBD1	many	CSIGQGSGNTIYF	TGCAGCATTGGACAGGGCTCTGGAAACACCATATATTTT